This T cell receptor beta chain is drawn from a study of blood T cell repertoires in COVID-19. Using immunoSEQ multiplex PCR, the repertoire was profiled, and TCRdb retains in-frame clones only, with some absent. The table includes a few hundred thousand clones, around 85% detected once. Looked up from germline, CDR1 is LNHNV and CDR2 is YYDKDF (reference sequence). The CDR3 is made up of 14 amino acids. Trimming removed 3 bases at V and 4 bases at J, with 13 bases between. Source material: peripheral blood. This chain uses TRBV15 with TRBJ2-7; a possible D gene is TRBD1 (5 bases). The receptor's source is a woman younger than 45 who had recovered from COVID-19. The CDR3 region is CATSSFSQGYEQYF. As DNA, the CDR3 is TGTGCCACCAGCAGCTTTTCTCAGGGTTACGAGCAGTACTTC.